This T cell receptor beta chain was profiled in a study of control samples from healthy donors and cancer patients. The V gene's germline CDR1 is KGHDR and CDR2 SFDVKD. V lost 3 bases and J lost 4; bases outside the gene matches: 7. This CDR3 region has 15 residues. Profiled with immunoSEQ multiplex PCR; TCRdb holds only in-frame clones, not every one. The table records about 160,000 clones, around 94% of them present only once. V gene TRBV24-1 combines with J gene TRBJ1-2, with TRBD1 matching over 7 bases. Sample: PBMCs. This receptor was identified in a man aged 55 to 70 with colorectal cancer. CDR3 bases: TGTGCCACCAGTGATCCCGGACAGGCTCTCTATGGCTACACCTTC. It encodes CATSDPGQALYGYTF.